This entry concerns a single T cell receptor (beta chain). This clone was counted a single time. No cognate antigen has been identified for it. No much larger clone is present one base from it, and per-base qualities are unavailable. This record comes from a study of cytomegalovirus exposure and HLA in healthy donors (dated by TCRdb to about 2017). Study-wide context: The 666 repertoires of the first cohort and the roughly 120 validation repertoires were produced on the same platform, according to a later analysis. Along with the 666-subject first cohort, a separate validation cohort of 120 different subjects was used. The study aimed to test whether signatures of past pathogen exposure could be identified by cataloging public T cell receptors. To predict cytomegalovirus infection status, the study combined high-throughput TCR immunosequencing, statistical association of individual TCRs with disease status, and machine learning. Study-wide conclusions, independent of this receptor: All 110 or so repertoires were used to score co-occurrence in the validation cohort in a later analysis, because that analysis had no HLA typing for the cohort. Most TCR sequences were seen in very few donors, while some public TCRs were found in many individuals. In the study, 150 to 200 TCR beta chains were listed as associated with cytomegalovirus. In both the original and validation cohorts, the classifier was reported to diagnose cytomegalovirus status with high specificity and sensitivity. The authors suggested that the approach could potentially be generalized to other disease states and immunological phenotypes. In a later analysis, TCRs clustered in the first cohort were found to also tend to co-occur in the approximately 110 validation repertoires, with about 94% of cluster scores above 0. Three of the identified cytomegalovirus-associated TCR beta chains were confirmed in vitro to be specific for cytomegalovirus antigens.

Separate from the roughly 650-subject first cohort, the validation cohort of about 120 subjects was the group to which the donors belonged. Taken from the germline V gene (reference sequence), the CDR1 and CDR2 loops are SEHNR and FQNEAQ. Trimming at the junction amounts to 0 bases on V and 7 bases on J, and the germline ends lie 7 bases apart. The cysteine opens and the phenylalanine closes a CDR3 of 13 amino acids. Kept here is only the CDR3 DNA, which spans 39 bases and is read in frame from base 1. The receptor library was made with the immunoSEQ multiplex PCR assay. The original pipeline was this. To diagnose cytomegalovirus status from the catalog of TCR beta chain sequences, a statistical classification framework was built. This immuneACCESS table, as held by TCRdb, lists in-frame sequences with V and J called but not all clones. Of the missing ones, under half trace to an unresolved V gene in checked studies; the others have no known cause. D and trimming were read from the DNA, whereas the V and J calls and clone size are those reported in that table. In all, the sample holds 150,000 or so clones, and approximately 89% of those were seen once. Around 9% of the sample lies in the top ten.

Sequences were obtained from PBMCs. The sequence was obtained from a young woman in good health and CMV-seropositive. The rearranged segments are TRBV7-9 and TRBJ2-1, with the D gene not confidently named. The nucleotide sequence reads TGTGCCAGCAGCTTAGCCTTAAATAATGAGCAGTTCTTC. Translated, it reads CASSLALNNEQFF.